This passage covers 25 T cell receptor beta chains from one sample sequenced in a study of blood T cell repertoires in COVID-19 (dated by TCRdb to 2019 to 2021). Libraries came from the immunoSEQ multiplex PCR assay. TCRdb mirrors the immuneACCESS table, restricted to in-frame sequences. Some clones are absent from its copies; in checked studies, under half trace to an unresolved V gene, and the reason for the others is unknown. For this sample there are about 370,000 clones; roughly 90% appear just once. 2.5% to 3.5% of the sample comes from the top ten. Sequenced sample: peripheral blood. All receptors come from a woman aged 25-40 years with COVID-19, enrolled during active disease.

The chain joins TRBV5-1 to TRBJ2-5, with 8 nucleotides matching TRBD2. The CDR3 covers 13 residues. V shed 2 bases, J shed 4 bases, and the junction held 1 base outside the gene matches. Germline V lookup: CDR1 SGHRS, CDR2 YFSETQ. Here the CDR3 reads CASSFRGGETQYF. For the CDR3, the DNA is TGCGCCAGCAGCTTCCGGGGGGGAGAGACCCAGTACTTC.

This chain uses TRBV12-2 with TRBJ2-3; the D call in the table, TRBD2, was not verified against the DNA. TRBV12-2 corresponds to a pseudogene. This CDR3 region has 23 residues. CDR3 sequence (DNA): TGTGCAAGTCGCTTAGTTGCTGTCGGGTGGGGACTAGCGGGAATAGGACCCACAGATACGCAGTATTTT. Translation gives CASRLVAVGWGLAGIGPTDTQYF.

The gene calls are TRBV6-5 and TRBJ1-2; the D gene is possibly TRBD1 (6 bases). The V gene's germline CDR1 is MNHEY and CDR2 SVGAGI. V lost 5 bases and J lost 6, with 10 bases in between. The CDR3 is made up of 12 amino acids. This CDR3 is CASSLGGDGYTF. Here the CDR3 DNA reads TGTGCCAGCAGTCTAGGGGGAGATGGCTACACCTTC.

This chain links TRBV7-8 with TRBJ2-5, with a tentative D call TRBD1 (6 bases). V was pared by 2 bases and J by 4 bases, with 11 bases between. CDR3 length equals 14 residues. Germline V gene data show CDR1 as SGHVS and CDR2 as FQNEAQ. CDR3 residues: CASSLPTGTETQYF. The CDR3 DNA reads TGTGCCAGCAGCTTACCTACAGGGACAGAGACCCAGTACTTC.

The chain links TRBV6-5 to TRBJ2-5; 8 bases match TRBD2. Germline CDR1 MNHEY, CDR2 SVGAGI. This CDR3 region has 15 residues. V lost 0 bases, J lost 5 bases, and 5 bases stayed unmatched. The CDR3, as DNA: TGTGCCAGCAGTTACTCTCGGGGGGGCCGGGAGACCCAGTACTTC. Protein product: CASSYSRGGRETQYF.

The chain links TRBV3-1 (or the pseudogene TRBV3-2) to TRBJ2-7, with TRBD1 matching 9 bases. The length of the CDR3 is 15 residues. Unmatched junction bases numbered 7, after V lost 4 bases and J lost 3 bases. Germline CDR1 reads LGHDT; CDR2 reads YNNKEL (reference sequence). The CDR3 DNA is TGTGCCAGCAGCCGCCAGGACAGGGGAGGCTACGAGCAGTACTTC. Protein product: CASSRQDRGGYEQYF.

V gene TRBV2 combines with J gene TRBJ1-1; D is unresolved. Germline values: CDR1 SNHLY, CDR2 FYNNEI. V was shortened by 4 bases and J by 1 base, with 10 bases between the two germline ends. The CDR3 is made up of 14 amino acids. The DNA for the CDR3 is TGTGCCAGCAGTGTGCAGGTGACGAACACTGAAGCTTTCTTT. Translation gives CASSVQVTNTEAFF.

The chain has TRBV7-2 and TRBJ2-7; D is perhaps TRBD2 (6 bases). Trimming stripped 0 bases from V and 4 bases from J, with 13 bases between. The CDR3 has 15 amino acids. Germline V CDR1 and CDR2: SGHTA, FQGNSA. The CDR3: CASSLAGGLTYEQYF. The CDR3, as DNA: TGTGCCAGCAGCTTAGCGGGGGGACTGACGTACGAGCAGTACTTC.

The rearrangement uses TRBV19 and TRBJ1-4, with TRBD1 as a possible D gene (6 bases). Per germline, CDR1 LNHDA and CDR2 SQIVND (reference sequence). This CDR3 comprises 16 residues. V shed 10 bases and J shed 2 bases, with 20 bases lying between them. In nucleotides, the CDR3 is TGTGCCACCTCCGGGACACGGGGTTTGACTAATGAAAAACTGTTTTTT. Its translation is CATSGTRGLTNEKLFF. The full variable domain, in which reference TRBV19 and TRBJ1-4 provide the parts outside the CDR3, is DGGITQSPKYLFRKEGQNVTLSCEQNLNHDAMYWYRQDPGQGLRLIYYSQIVNDFQKGDIAEGYSVSREKKESFPLTVTSAQKNPTAFYLCATSGTRGLTNEKLFFGSGTQLSVL.

The rearrangement joins TRBV6-5 to TRBJ1-2; D might be TRBD1 (6 bases). This CDR3 spans 13 amino acids. The V end was cut by 6 bases, the J end by 2 bases, with 10 bases between. Germline lookup yields CDR1 MNHEY and CDR2 SVGAGI. The CDR3 is CASSTGQNYGYTF. CDR3 DNA sequence: TGTGCCAGCAGCACCGGACAGAACTATGGCTACACCTTC.

The chain uses TRBV12-5 and TRBJ2-2, with TRBD2 matching over 9 bases. The CDR3 spans 16 residues. The V gene end was trimmed by 5 bases and the J gene end by 3 bases; junction bases not matched to a gene: 7. Germline CDR1 and CDR2: LGHNT and FRNRAP. The CDR3 loop reads CASGPGLATDTGELFF. CDR3 DNA sequence: TGTGCTAGTGGTCCAGGACTAGCGACGGACACCGGGGAGCTGTTTTTT. Together with reference TRBV12-5 and TRBJ2-2, the CDR3 gives the full variable domain: DARVTQTPRHKVTEMGQEVTMRCQPILGHNTVFWYRQTMMQGLELLAYFRNRAPLDDSGMPKDRFSAEMPDATLATLKIQPSEPRDSAVYFCASGPGLATDTGELFFGEGSRLTVL.

A word on this clone: At one end, the junction sequence differs from germline, possibly due to a read error. The chain carries TRBV7-7 and TRBJ2-1; 14 positions match TRBD2. The CDR3 consists of 16 residues. Germline values: CDR1 SSHAT, CDR2 FNYEAQ (reference sequence). The CDR3 loop reads CASSSGTSGSVDEQFF. CDR3 DNA sequence: TGTGCTAGCAGCTCCGGGACTAGCGGGAGTGTCGATGAGCAGTTCTTC.

This clone was observed a handful of times. The rearrangement joins TRBV6-5 to TRBJ1-5; a possible D gene is TRBD1 (5 bases). The CDR3 has 13 amino acids. Germline V gives CDR1 MNHEY, CDR2 SVGAGI. V dropped 6 bases and J dropped 6 bases, with 12 bases sitting between them. In DNA form, the CDR3 reads TGTGCCAGCAGCCTCACCGGGGGTCAGCCCCAGCATTTT. This translates into CASSLTGGQPQHF.

CDR3 DNA: TGTGCCAGCAGTTACTCGATGGGACAGTATAATGAAAAACTGTTTTTT. Amino acid sequence: CASSYSMGQYNEKLFF. The V and J genes are TRBV6-6 and TRBJ1-4, with TRBD1 identical over 7 bases. Germline assignment: CDR1 MNHNY and CDR2 SVGAGI (reference sequence). The CDR3 length is 16 residues. V dropped 0 bases and J dropped 4; count of bases not matched to a gene: 5.

The chain recombines TRBV7-2 with TRBJ1-6, with D perhaps matching TRBD1 (6 bases). The V gene lost 5 bases and the J gene lost 9 bases, with 17 bases spanning the gap. The CDR3 covers 15 residues. Looked up from germline, CDR1 is SGHTA and CDR2 is FQGNSA. The CDR3 protein is CASSTQGDNRSPLHF. The CDR3 coding sequence is TGTGCCAGCAGCACACAGGGAGATAATCGTTCACCCCTCCACTTT.

The genes are TRBV10-3 and TRBJ1-5; perhaps TRBD1 as D (6 bases). This CDR3 is 17 amino acids long. The ends were cut back, 2 bases at V and 2 bases at J, with 16 bases in the middle. Germline loops: CDR1 ENHRY, CDR2 SYGVKD. For the CDR3, the DNA is TGTGCCATCAGTGAGCTGCTACAGGGTTCGGGCAATCAGCCCCAGCATTTT. This translates into CAISELLQGSGNQPQHF.

The CDR3 nucleotides are TGTGCCAGCAGTGAAGCGAGGCGGGCCTATGGCTACACCTTC. This encodes CASSEARRAYGYTF. The chain carries TRBV6-1 and TRBJ1-2; D is undetermined. The CDR3 has 14 residues. From germline, CDR1 is MNHNS and CDR2 SASEGT. Between the trimmed V and J ends, which lost 0 bases and 4 bases, there was a span of 9 bases.

The gene calls are TRBV18 and TRBJ2-5; 7 bases are a match to TRBD1. J gave up 1 base and V 0 bases, and 2 bases lay outside the gene matches. Germline lookup yields CDR1 KGHSH and CDR2 LQKENI. The CDR3 contains 15 residues. The CDR3 bases are TGTGCCAGCTCACCACCGGACAGGACCCAAGAGACCCAGTACTTC. Encoded protein: CASSPPDRTQETQYF.

The J gene is TRBJ2-1, the V gene TRBV7-6, with 7 bases lining up with TRBD2. The CDR3 spans 14 residues. V lost 6 bases to trimming and J lost 9 bases; unmatched junction nucleotides: 11. Germline CDR1 and CDR2: SGHVS and FNYEAQ. Here the CDR3 DNA reads TGTGCCAGCAGTTACCATGGACTAGATCCTGAGCAGTTCTTC. This codes for CASSYHGLDPEQFF.

As DNA, the CDR3 is TGCGCCAGCAGCCAAGATCGAGTCCCGTACAATGAGCAGTTCTTC. As protein: CASSQDRVPYNEQFF. The chain uses TRBV4-3 and TRBJ2-1; no clear D gene. CDR3 size: 15 residues. The germline gives CDR1 LGHNA, CDR2 YSLEER. V lost 0 bases, J lost 4 bases, and 10 bases lay in between.

The gene calls are TRBV10-1 and TRBJ1-1, with TRBD1 identical over 9 bases. There are 11 residues in the CDR3. Per the germline V gene, CDR1 is WNHNN and CDR2 is SYGVQD (reference sequence). Unmatched junction bases numbered 4, after V lost 9 bases and J lost 8 bases. The CDR3 sequence is CASTGGEEAFF. The CDR3 nucleotides read TGCGCCAGTACAGGGGGCGAGGAAGCTTTCTTT.

The V gene is TRBV20-1, the J gene TRBJ1-2, with D perhaps TRBD1 (5 bases). The CDR3 length is 18 residues. Between the trimmed V and J ends, which lost 3 bases and 5 bases, there was a span of 28 bases. CDR1 is DFQATT and CDR2 is SNEGSKA in the germline V gene (reference sequence). The CDR3 DNA reads TGCAGTGCTAGTTCGGCGGTGGGGACGCGCGGGGCGCGGTATGGCTACACCTTC. Protein: CSASSAVGTRGARYGYTF.

Note on this clone: Sequence at one end of the junction differs from germline and may be a read error. The V and J genes are TRBV28 and TRBJ1-3; D uncertain. The CDR3 totals 15 residues. Germline V gene data show CDR1 as MDHEN and CDR2 as SYDVKM. Here the CDR3 reads CASSLGRPSANTIYF. The CDR3 coding sequence is TGTGCCAGCAGTTTGGGCCGACCCTCTGCAAACACCATATATTTT.

V usage is TRBV19 and J usage is TRBJ1-5; 7 bases map to TRBD1. Germline assignment: CDR1 LNHDA and CDR2 SQIVND (reference sequence). V shed 2 bases and J 0 bases; nucleotides not matched to a gene: 7. The CDR3 loop spans 17 amino acids. CDR3 loop: CASSIQGEEISNQPQHF. In DNA, the CDR3 is TGTGCCAGTAGTATACAGGGGGAAGAGATTAGCAATCAGCCCCAGCATTTT.

This chain connects TRBV5-8 to TRBJ1-5; TRBD1 aligns across 9 bases. The CDR3 spans 14 residues. V was clipped by 3 bases and J by 7 bases; unmatched bases: 5. From germline, CDR1 is SGHTS and CDR2 YDEGEE. The CDR3 protein is CASSSGQGRQPQHF. The CDR3 DNA reads TGTGCCAGCAGCTCAGGACAGGGGCGGCAGCCCCAGCATTTT. Full variable domain (outside the CDR3, taken from reference TRBV5-8 and TRBJ1-5): EAGVTQSPTHLIKTRGQQATLRCSPISGHTSVYWYQQALGLGLQFLLWYDEGEERNRGNFPPRFSGRQFPNYSSELNVNALELEDSALYLCASSSGQGRQPQHFGDGTRLSIL.